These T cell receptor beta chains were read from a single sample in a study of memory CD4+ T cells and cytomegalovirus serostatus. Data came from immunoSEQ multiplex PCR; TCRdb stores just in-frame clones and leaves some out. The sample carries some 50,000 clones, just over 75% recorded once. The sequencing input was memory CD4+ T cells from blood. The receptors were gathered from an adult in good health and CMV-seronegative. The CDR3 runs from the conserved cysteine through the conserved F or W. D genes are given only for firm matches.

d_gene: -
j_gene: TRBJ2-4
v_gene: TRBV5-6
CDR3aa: CASSWGKGTKNIQYF

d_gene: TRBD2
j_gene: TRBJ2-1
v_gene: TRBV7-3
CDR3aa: CASSRSGGYNEQFF

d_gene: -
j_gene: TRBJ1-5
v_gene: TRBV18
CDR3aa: CASSPPGAGGQPQHF

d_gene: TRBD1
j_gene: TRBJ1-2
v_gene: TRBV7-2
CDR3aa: CASSLSPQGAGYGYTF

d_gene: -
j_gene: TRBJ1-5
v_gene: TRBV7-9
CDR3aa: CATTDSNQPQHF

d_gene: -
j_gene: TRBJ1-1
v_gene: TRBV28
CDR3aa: CASRRGYTEAFF

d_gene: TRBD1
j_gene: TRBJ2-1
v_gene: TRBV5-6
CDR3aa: CASSAWDRGVYNEQFF

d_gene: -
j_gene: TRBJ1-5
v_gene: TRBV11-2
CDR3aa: CASSLRGDYSNQPQHF

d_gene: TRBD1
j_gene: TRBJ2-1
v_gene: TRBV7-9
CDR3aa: CASSLWSGGIDNEQFF

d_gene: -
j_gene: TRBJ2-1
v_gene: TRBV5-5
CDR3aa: CASSEGGVGYNEQFF

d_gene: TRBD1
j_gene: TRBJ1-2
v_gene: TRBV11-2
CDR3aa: CASSSYDRASGYTF

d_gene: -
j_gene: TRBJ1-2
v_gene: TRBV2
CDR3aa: CASSDDSRVGGYTF

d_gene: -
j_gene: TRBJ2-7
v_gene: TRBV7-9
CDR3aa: CASSSALDPYEQYF

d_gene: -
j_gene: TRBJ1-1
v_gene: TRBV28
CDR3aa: CASSLPAARNTEAFF

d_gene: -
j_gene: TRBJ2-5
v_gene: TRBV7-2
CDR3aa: CASSLVGARAETQYF

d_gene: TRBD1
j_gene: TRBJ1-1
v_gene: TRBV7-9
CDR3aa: CASRTGETEAFF

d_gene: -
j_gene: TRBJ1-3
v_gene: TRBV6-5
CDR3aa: CASTPGRSGNTIYF

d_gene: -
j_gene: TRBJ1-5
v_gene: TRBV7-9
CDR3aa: CASSLFGGNQPQHF

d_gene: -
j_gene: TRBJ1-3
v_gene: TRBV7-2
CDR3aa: CASSLVFDRSSGNTIYF

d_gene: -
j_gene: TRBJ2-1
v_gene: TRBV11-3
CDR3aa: CASSSRTGSYNEQFF

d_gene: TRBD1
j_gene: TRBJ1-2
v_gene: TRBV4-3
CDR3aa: CASSQDRTGLGGYTF

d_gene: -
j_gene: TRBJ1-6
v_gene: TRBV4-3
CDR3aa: CASSPEHLSYNSPLHF

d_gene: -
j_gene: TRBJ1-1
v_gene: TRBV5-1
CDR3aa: CASSLGWTGNTEAFF

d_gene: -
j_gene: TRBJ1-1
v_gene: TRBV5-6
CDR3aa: CASSLNRRMNTEAFF